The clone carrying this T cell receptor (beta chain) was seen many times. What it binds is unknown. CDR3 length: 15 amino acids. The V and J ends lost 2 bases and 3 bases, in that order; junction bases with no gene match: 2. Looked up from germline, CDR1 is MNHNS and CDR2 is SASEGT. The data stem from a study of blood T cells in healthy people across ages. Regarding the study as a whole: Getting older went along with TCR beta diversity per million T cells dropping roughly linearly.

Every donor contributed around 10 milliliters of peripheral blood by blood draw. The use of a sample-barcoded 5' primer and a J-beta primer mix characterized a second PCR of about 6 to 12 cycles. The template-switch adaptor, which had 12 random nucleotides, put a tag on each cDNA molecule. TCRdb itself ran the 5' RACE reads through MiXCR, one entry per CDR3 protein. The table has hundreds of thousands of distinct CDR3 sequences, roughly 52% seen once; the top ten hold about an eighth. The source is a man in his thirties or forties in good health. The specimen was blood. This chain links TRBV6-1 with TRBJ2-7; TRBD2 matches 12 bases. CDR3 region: CASSELAGGIYEQYF. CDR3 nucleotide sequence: TGTGCCAGCAGTGAACTAGCGGGGGGGATCTACGAGCAGTACTTC.